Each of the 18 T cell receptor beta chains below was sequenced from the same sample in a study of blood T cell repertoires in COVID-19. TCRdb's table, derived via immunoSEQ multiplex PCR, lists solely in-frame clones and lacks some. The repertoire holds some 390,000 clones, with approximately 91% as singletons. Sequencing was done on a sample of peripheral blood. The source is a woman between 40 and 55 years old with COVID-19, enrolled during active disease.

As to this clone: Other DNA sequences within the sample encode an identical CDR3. The CDR3 coding sequence is TGTGCCAGCTCACCAGGACAGGGGAATGAAAAACTGTTTTTT. It specifies CASSPGQGNEKLFF. The chain employs TRBV18 and TRBJ1-4, with 9 bases fitting TRBD1. The CDR3 is 14 amino acids. Germline CDR1 and CDR2: KGHSH and LQKENI. Germline trimming cut 2 bases from V and 5 bases from J; bases unmatched to any gene: 0.

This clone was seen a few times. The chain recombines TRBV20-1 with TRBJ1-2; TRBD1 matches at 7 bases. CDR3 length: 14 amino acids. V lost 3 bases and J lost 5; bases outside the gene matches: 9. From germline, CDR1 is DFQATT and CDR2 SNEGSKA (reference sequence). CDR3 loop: CSASTQGNYYGYTF. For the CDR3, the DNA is TGCAGTGCTAGTACACAGGGGAACTATTATGGCTACACCTTC.

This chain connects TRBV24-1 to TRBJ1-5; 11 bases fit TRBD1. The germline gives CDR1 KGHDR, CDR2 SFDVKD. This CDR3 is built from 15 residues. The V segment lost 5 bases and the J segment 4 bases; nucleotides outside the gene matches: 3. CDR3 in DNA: TGTGCCACCAGTGCGGGACAGGGGGGTAATCAGCCCCAGCATTTT. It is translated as CATSAGQGGNQPQHF.

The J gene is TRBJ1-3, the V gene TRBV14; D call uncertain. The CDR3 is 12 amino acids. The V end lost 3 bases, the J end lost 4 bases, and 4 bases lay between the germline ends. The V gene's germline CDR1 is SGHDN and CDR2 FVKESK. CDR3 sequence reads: CASSHTGNTIYF. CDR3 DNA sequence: TGTGCCAGCAGCCACACAGGAAACACCATATATTTT.

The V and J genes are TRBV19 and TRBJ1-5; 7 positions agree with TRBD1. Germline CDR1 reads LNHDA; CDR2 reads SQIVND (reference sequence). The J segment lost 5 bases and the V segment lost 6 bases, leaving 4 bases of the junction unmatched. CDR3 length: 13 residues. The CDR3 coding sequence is TGTGCCAGTAGCGTCAGGGGGGATCAGCCCCAGCATTTT. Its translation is CASSVRGDQPQHF.

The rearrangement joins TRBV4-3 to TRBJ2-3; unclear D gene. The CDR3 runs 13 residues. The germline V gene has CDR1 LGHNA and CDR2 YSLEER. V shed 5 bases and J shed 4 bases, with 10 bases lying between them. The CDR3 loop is CASSVVLSDTQYF. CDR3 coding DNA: TGCGCCAGCAGCGTAGTACTGTCAGATACGCAGTATTTT.

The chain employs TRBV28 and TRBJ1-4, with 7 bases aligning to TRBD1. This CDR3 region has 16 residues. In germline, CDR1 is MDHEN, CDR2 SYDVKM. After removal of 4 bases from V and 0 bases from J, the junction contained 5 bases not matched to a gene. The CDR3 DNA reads TGTGCCAGCAGTTACGACAGGGTAACAACTAATGAAAAACTGTTTTTT. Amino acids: CASSYDRVTTNEKLFF. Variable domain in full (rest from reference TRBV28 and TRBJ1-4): DVKVTQSSRYLVKRTGEKVFLECVQDMDHENMFWYRQDPGLGLRLIYFSYDVKMKEKGDIPEGYSVSREKKERFSLILESASTNQTSMYLCASSYDRVTTNEKLFFGSGTQLSVL.

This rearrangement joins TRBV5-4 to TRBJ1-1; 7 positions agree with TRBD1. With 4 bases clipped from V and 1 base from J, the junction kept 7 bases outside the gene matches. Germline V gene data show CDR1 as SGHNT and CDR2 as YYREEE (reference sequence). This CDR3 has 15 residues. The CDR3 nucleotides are TGTGCCAGCAGCGCGACTTCAGGGGGGAACACTGAAGCTTTCTTT. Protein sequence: CASSATSGGNTEAFF. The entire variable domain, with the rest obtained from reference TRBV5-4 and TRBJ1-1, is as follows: ETGVTQSPTHLIKTRGQQVTLRCSSQSGHNTVSWYQQALGQGPQFIFQYYREEENGRGNFPPRFSGLQFPNYSSELNVNALELDDSALYLCASSATSGGNTEAFFGQGTRLTVV.

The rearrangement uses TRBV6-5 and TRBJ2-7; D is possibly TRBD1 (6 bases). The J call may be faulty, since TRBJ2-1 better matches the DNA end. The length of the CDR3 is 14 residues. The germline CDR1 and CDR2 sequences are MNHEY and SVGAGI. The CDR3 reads CASTRGNRGNEQFF. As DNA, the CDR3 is TGTGCCAGCACTAGGGGGAACAGAGGCAATGAGCAGTTCTTC.

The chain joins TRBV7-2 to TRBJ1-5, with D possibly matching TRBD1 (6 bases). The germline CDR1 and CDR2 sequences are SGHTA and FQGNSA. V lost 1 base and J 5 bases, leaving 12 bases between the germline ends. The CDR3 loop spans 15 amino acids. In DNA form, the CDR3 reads TGTGCCAGCAGCTTAGATGGGGGGGCCGATCAGCCCCAGCATTTT. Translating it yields CASSLDGGADQPQHF.

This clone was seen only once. CDR3 region: CASSQERRAKDTQYF. CDR3 DNA: TGCGCCAGCAGCCAAGAACGCAGGGCTAAAGATACGCAGTATTTT. This chain links TRBV4-3 with TRBJ2-3; a weak D match, TRBD1 (5 bases). The V and J ends lost 0 bases and 5 bases respectively, with 12 bases between them. The germline gives CDR1 LGHNA, CDR2 YSLEER. This CDR3 region has 15 residues.

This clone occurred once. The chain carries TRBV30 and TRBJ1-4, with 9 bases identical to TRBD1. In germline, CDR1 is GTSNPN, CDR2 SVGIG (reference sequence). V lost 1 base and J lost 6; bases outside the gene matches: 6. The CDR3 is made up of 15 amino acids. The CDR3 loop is CAWSGPRDRDEKLFF. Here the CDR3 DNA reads TGTGCCTGGAGTGGTCCCCGGGACAGGGATGAAAAACTGTTTTTT.

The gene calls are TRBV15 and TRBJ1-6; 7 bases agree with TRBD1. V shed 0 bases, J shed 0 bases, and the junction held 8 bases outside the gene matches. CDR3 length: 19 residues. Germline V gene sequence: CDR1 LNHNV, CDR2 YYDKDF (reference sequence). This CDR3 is CATSRDFQGGSSYNSPLHF. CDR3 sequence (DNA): TGTGCCACCAGCAGAGATTTCCAGGGGGGAAGCTCCTATAATTCACCCCTCCACTTT.

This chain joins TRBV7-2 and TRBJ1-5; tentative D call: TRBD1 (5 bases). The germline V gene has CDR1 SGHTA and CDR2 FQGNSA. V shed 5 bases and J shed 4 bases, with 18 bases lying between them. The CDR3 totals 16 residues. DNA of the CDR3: TGTGCCAGCAGCCCCCTTCCCCGGGGGGTGAATCAGCCCCAGCATTTT. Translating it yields CASSPLPRGVNQPQHF.

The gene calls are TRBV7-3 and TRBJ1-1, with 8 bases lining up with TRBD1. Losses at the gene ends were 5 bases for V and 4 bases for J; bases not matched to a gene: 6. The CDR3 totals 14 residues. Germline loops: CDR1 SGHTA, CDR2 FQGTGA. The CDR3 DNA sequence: TGTGCCAGCAGCCCTCAGGGGGCTGGCACTGAAGCTTTCTTT. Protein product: CASSPQGAGTEAFF.

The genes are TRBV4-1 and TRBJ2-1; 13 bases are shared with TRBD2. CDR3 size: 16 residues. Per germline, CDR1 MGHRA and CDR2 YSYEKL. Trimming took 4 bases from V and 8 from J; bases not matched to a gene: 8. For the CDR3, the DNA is TGCGCCAGCAGCCCATGGACTAGCGGGAGTCGGGATGAGCAGTTCTTC. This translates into CASSPWTSGSRDEQFF.

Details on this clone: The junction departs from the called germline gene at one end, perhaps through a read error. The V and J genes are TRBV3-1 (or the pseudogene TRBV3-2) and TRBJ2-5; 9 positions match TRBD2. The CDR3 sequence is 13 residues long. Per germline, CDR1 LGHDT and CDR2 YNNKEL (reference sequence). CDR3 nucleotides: TGTGCCAGCAGCCAAGTCGGTAGCGGGAGAGTCAACTTC. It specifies CASSQVGSGRVNF.

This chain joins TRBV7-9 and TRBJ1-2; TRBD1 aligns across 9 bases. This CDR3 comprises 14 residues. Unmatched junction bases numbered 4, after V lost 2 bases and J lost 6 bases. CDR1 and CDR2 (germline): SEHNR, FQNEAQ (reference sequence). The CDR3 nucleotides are TGTGCCAGCAGCTTACGGACAGGGGATCATGGCTACACCTTC. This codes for CASSLRTGDHGYTF.